The present T cell receptor (beta chain) was sequenced within a study of tumor-infiltrating lymphocytes in primary liver carcinoma. Germline V gene sequence: CDR1 ENHRY, CDR2 SYGVKD. This CDR3 region has 16 residues. V was clipped by 6 bases and J by 13 bases; unmatched bases: 21. Reverse transcription of roughly 480 ng total RNA with a constant-region primer produced TCR beta cDNA. Three nested multiplex PCR rounds, a slightly modified ARM-PCR method, built the TCR beta libraries. Both of the initial two PCR rounds ran for 10 cycles and employed TRBV1-TRBV30 forward primers alongside a C-beta reverse primer. One entry per CDR3 protein, called by TCRdb with MiXCR from the multiplex PCR reads. The table includes more than 30,000 distinct CDR3 sequences, less than 80% detected once. Details on this clonotype: Its antigen is not known.

Between about 19 and 34 mg of unsorted bulk tissue served as the source from which RNA and DNA were co-extracted. General study points: Only about 8-24% of top clones occurred in every one of the five tumor regions.

This sequence was found in a middle-aged man with primary liver carcinoma and hepatitis B virus infection. Sequencing was performed on liver tumor tissue from sampling region 5. The subset: tumor region T5, tumor centre. The chain recombines TRBV10-3 with TRBJ2-3, with 8 bases fitting TRBD2. The CDR3 reads CAIRHISGASTDMKYF. The DNA of the CDR3 is TGTGCCATCAGGCACATTAGCGGGGCTAGCACAGATATGAAGTATTTT.